These 10 T cell receptor beta chains share one sample of origin, sequenced in a study of T cell repertoires in cytomegalovirus infection. TCRdb independently ran MiXCR on the reads; one entry per CDR3 protein. The sample consists of around 630,000 distinct CDR3 sequences, more than 20% of them appearing once. Sequencing was performed on CD8+ T cells from PBMCs. These receptors originate from a human donor in good health (CMV status not recorded). Some clones in this sample may be carry-over from other donors' samples.

This chain joins TRBV11-2 and TRBJ2-1; 8 bases match TRBD1. With V trimmed by 0 bases and J by 4 bases, 14 bases remained unmatched. The CDR3 extends over 19 amino acids. Germline CDR1 reads SGHAT; CDR2 reads FQNNGV. The chain's CDR3 is CASSLEWTGIHLSYNEQFF. Written as DNA, the CDR3 is TGTGCCAGCAGCTTAGAGTGGACAGGGATCCACCTCTCATACAATGAGCAGTTCTTC.

This clonotype was counted ten times or more. The rearrangement uses TRBV10-3 and TRBJ2-5; TRBD2 might be the D (5 bases). Trimming took 5 bases from V and 0 from J, leaving 16 bases between them. CDR3 length equals 16 residues. The germline V gene has CDR1 ENHRY and CDR2 SYGVKD. The CDR3 sequence: CAISNILPGNQETQYF. Here the CDR3 DNA reads TGTGCCATCAGTAACATACTACCGGGGAACCAAGAGACCCAGTACTTC.

In this sample, this clonotype turned up many times. CDR3 amino acids: CASGQGRVPDTQYF. CDR3 DNA sequence: TGTGCCAGCGGACAGGGACGAGTCCCAGATACGCAGTATTTT. V usage is TRBV7-6 and J usage is TRBJ2-3; TRBD1 matches 8 bases. After removal of 8 bases from V and 4 bases from J, the junction contained 8 bases not matched to a gene. The CDR3 sequence is 14 residues long. Per the germline V gene, CDR1 is SGHVS and CDR2 is FNYEAQ.

V gene TRBV6-6 combines with J gene TRBJ2-7; D may be TRBD1 (5 bases). Germline V gene lookup returns CDR1 MNHNY and CDR2 SVGAGI (reference sequence). The length of the CDR3 is 14 residues. The CDR3 nucleotides read TGTGCCAGCAGTTCAGGGCCGCAACTCTACGAGCAGCACGTC. It yields the protein CASSSGPQLYEQHV.

This clonotype showed up just a few times. V gene TRBV28 combines with J gene TRBJ2-1, with D perhaps TRBD1 (6 bases). V lost 8 bases to trimming and J lost 0 bases, with 11 bases between them. This CDR3 has 14 amino acids. Germline CDR1 is MDHEN and CDR2 is SYDVKM. CDR3 in DNA: TGTGCCAGCGAACAGGGTCTCTCCTACAATGAGCAGTTCTTC. It specifies CASEQGLSYNEQFF.

The genes are TRBV2 and TRBJ2-7; possible D gene TRBD1, 6 bases. The V end was cut by 10 bases, the J end by 2 bases, with 18 bases between. The CDR3 has 14 residues. Germline loops: CDR1 SNHLY, CDR2 FYNNEI. CDR3 DNA sequence: TGTGCCACCTACAGGGTTGGAGTGCCCTACGAGCAGTACTTC. Encoded protein: CATYRVGVPYEQYF.

At least ten counts were recorded for this clonotype. The gene calls are TRBV25-1 and TRBJ1-2, with 8 positions matching TRBD1. CDR1 is MGHDK and CDR2 is SYGVNS in the germline V gene. V lost 3 bases, J lost 4 bases, and 1 base stayed unmatched. This CDR3 is built from 13 residues. CDR3 sequence reads: CASSEGTGYGYTF. In nucleotides, the CDR3 is TGTGCCAGCAGTGAGGGGACAGGCTATGGCTACACCTTC.

The sample holds a few counts of this clonotype. The chain combines TRBV29-1 with TRBJ1-3; 7 positions agree with TRBD1. Losses at the gene ends were 6 bases for V and 0 bases for J; bases not matched to a gene: 8. The CDR3 totals 15 residues. Germline V gene sequence: CDR1 SQVTM, CDR2 ANQGSEA. CDR3 amino acids: CSVWDSQNSGNTIYF. As DNA, the CDR3 is TGCAGCGTGTGGGACAGCCAAAACTCTGGAAACACCATATATTTT.

This clonotype was seen a handful of times. V gene TRBV5-8 combines with J gene TRBJ2-5; possibly TRBD1 for D (6 bases). The germline V and J ends were trimmed by 1 base and 4 bases, with 11 bases remaining between them. The CDR3 contains 14 residues. Germline-derived CDR1 and CDR2 are SGHTS and YDEGEE. The CDR3 region is CASSLLGAGETQYF. CDR3 bases: TGTGCCAGCAGCTTGCTGGGGGCGGGAGAGACCCAGTACTTC.

This clonotype was seen repeatedly, ten times or more. The rearrangement joins TRBV12-3 or TRBV12-4 to TRBJ2-3, with 13 bases lining up with TRBD2. This CDR3 spans 17 amino acids. The V gene end was trimmed by 4 bases and the J gene end by 0 bases; junction bases not matched to a gene: 4. CDR3 sequence reads: CASSYGTSGVSTDTQYF. CDR3 DNA sequence: TGTGCCAGCAGTTACGGGACTAGCGGGGTTAGCACAGATACGCAGTATTTT.